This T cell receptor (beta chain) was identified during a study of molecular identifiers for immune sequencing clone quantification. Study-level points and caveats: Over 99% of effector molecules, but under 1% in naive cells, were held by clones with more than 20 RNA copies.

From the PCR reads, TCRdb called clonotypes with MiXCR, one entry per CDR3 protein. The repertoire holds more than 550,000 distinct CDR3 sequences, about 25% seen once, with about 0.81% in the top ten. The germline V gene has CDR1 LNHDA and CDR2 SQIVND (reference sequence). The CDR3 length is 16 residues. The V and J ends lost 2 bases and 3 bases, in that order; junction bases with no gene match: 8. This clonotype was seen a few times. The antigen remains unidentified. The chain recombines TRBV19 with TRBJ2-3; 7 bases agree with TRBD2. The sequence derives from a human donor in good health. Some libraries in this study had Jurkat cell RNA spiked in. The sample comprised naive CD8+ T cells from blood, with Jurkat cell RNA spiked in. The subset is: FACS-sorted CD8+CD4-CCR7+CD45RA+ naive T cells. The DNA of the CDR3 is TGTGCCAGTAGTATACGGGACTATCCGGTTACAGATACGCAGTATTTT. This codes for CASSIRDYPVTDTQYF.